These 20 T cell receptor beta chains originate from one sample sequenced in a study of post-analysis software for immune sequencing data. TCR beta cDNA libraries had unique molecular identifiers. Via MiXCR, TCRdb re-called the PCR reads, giving one row per CDR3 protein. There are over 150,000 distinct CDR3 sequences in the sample; 36% occur only once, and under 30% lies in the top ten. The source material was blood, sampled after autologous hematopoietic stem cell transplantation. These receptors all stem from a girl between 5 and 17 years old with multiple sclerosis.

This clonotype has more than one count but fewer than ten. The chain has TRBV15 and TRBJ2-4; the match to TRBD2 covers 9 bases. Germline CDR1 is LNHNV and CDR2 is YYDKDF (reference sequence). The CDR3 totals 13 residues. V trimming: 5 bases; J trimming: 14 bases; junction bases outside the gene matches: 10. CDR3 sequence (DNA): TGTGCCACCAGCGGTATAGCGGGGGAAGGGGAGTACTTC. It codes for CATSGIAGEGEYF.

This clonotype was picked up a small number of times. J is TRBJ2-1 and V is TRBV7-2; D might be TRBD2 (6 bases). With 6 bases removed from V and 0 bases from J, the gap between germline ends came to 9 bases. Germline CDR1 is SGHTA and CDR2 is FQGNSA. The CDR3 is made up of 14 amino acids. CDR3 residues: CASRSGSSYNEQFF. DNA for the CDR3: TGTGCCAGCAGGTCCGGGAGCTCCTACAATGAGCAGTTCTTC. The entire variable domain, with the rest obtained from reference TRBV7-2 and TRBJ2-1, is as follows: GAGVSQSPSNKVTEKGKDVELRCDPISGHTALYWYRQSLGQGLEFLIYFQGNSAPDKSGLPSDRFSAERTGGSVSTLTIQRTQQEDSAVYLCASRSGSSYNEQFFGPGTRLTVL.

The chain joins TRBV6-2 or TRBV6-3 to TRBJ2-4, with TRBD2 matching 14 bases. Per the germline V gene, CDR1 is MNHEY and CDR2 is SVGEGT. The CDR3 sequence is 17 residues long. After removal of 5 bases from V and 3 bases from J, the junction contained 6 bases not matched to a gene. The CDR3 protein is CASSVSGTSGGKNIQYF. The CDR3, as DNA: TGTGCCAGCAGTGTTTCCGGGACTAGCGGGGGCAAAAACATTCAGTACTTC.

This rearrangement joins TRBV7-2 to TRBJ2-1; 10 bases agree with TRBD2. Looked up from germline, CDR1 is SGHTA and CDR2 is FQGNSA. V was pared by 5 bases and J by 0 bases, with 4 bases of the junction left unmatched. This CDR3 region has 16 residues. The chain's CDR3 is CASSASGGSSYNEQFF. The CDR3 bases are TGTGCCAGCAGCGCTAGCGGGGGTAGCTCCTACAATGAGCAGTTCTTC.

The V call is TRBV7-6, the J call TRBJ1-1; D possibly corresponds to TRBD1 (6 bases). Germline CDR1 SGHVS, CDR2 FNYEAQ. The CDR3 consists of 15 residues. Trimming cost V 5 bases and J 2 bases, with 15 bases left between them. CDR3 nucleotides: TGTGCCAGCAGCCCCCGGGGGGCGCGTAACACTGAAGCTTTCTTT. Protein product: CASSPRGARNTEAFF.

V and J are TRBV7-8 and TRBJ2-1; tentative D call: TRBD2 (6 bases). Germline loops: CDR1 SGHVS, CDR2 FQNEAQ. The length of the CDR3 is 17 residues. Trimming stripped 5 bases from V and 2 bases from J, with 19 bases between. In DNA, the CDR3 is TGTGCCAGCAGCCCCAGGAGAGTAGCGGCCACCTACAATGAGCAGTTCTTC. It codes for CASSPRRVAATYNEQFF.

The sample holds many counts of this clonotype. The rearrangement links TRBV6-5 to TRBJ2-7; 10 positions agree with TRBD1. With V trimmed by 4 bases and J by 3 bases, 0 bases remained unmatched. CDR1 is MNHEY, CDR2 SVGAGI, per germline. The CDR3 loop spans 13 amino acids. DNA of the CDR3: TGTGCCAGCAGTTGGACAGGGGGCTACGAGCAGTACTTC. Its translation is CASSWTGGYEQYF.

J is TRBJ2-7 and V is TRBV12-3 or TRBV12-4, with 8 bases aligning to TRBD1. The V segment lost 4 bases and the J segment 5 bases; nucleotides outside the gene matches: 10. CDR3 size: 15 residues. CDR3 in DNA: TGTGCCAGCAGTTCCGCCGGGACAGGCTACCACGAGCAGTACTTC. It is translated as CASSSAGTGYHEQYF.

The chain employs TRBV19 and TRBJ2-1; TRBD2 aligns across 9 bases. The CDR3 covers 15 residues. Germline trimming cut 4 bases from V and 6 bases from J; bases unmatched to any gene: 7. Germline V gene sequence: CDR1 LNHDA, CDR2 SQIVND (reference sequence). The CDR3 DNA is TGTGCCAGTAGTACACCGGGACTAGCCCTCAATGAGCAGTTCTTC. The encoded protein is CASSTPGLALNEQFF.

This clonotype was detected a few times. The chain couples TRBV20-1 to TRBJ2-5, with TRBD2 identical over 7 bases. With V trimmed by 5 bases and J by 4 bases, 7 bases remained unmatched. Germline CDR1 DFQATT, CDR2 SNEGSKA (reference sequence). The CDR3 is 13 residues long. This CDR3 reads CSAQGRGGETQYF. Written as DNA, the CDR3 is TGCAGTGCTCAGGGACGCGGGGGAGAGACCCAGTACTTC.

The chain links TRBV19 to TRBJ1-5; no clear D gene. CDR3 length: 14 amino acids. V lost 7 bases and J 7 bases, leaving 17 bases between the germline ends. Germline V CDR1 and CDR2: LNHDA, SQIVND (reference sequence). For the CDR3, the DNA is TGTGCCAGTAACGAGGGTTGGGGTATGCAGCCCCAGCATTTT. This gives the protein CASNEGWGMQPQHF.

This clonotype came up a few times. The rearrangement uses TRBV12-3 or TRBV12-4 and TRBJ1-1; the match to TRBD1 covers 8 bases. CDR3 length: 15 residues. J was trimmed by 1 base and V by 5 bases; bases with no gene match: 6. The CDR3 sequence: CASSPPDRANTEAFF. The CDR3 DNA reads as TGTGCCAGCAGTCCTCCGGACAGGGCGAACACTGAAGCTTTCTTT.

This clonotype was picked up a small number of times. The V gene is TRBV20-1, the J gene TRBJ2-7; D uncertain. Germline assignment: CDR1 DFQATT and CDR2 SNEGSKA (reference sequence). Trimming left V 3 bases short and J 5 bases short, with 17 bases between. The CDR3 consists of 14 residues. The CDR3 sequence is CSASYPRQEDEQYF. The CDR3 DNA reads TGCAGTGCTAGTTACCCTCGGCAGGAAGACGAGCAGTACTTC.

This clonotype showed up just a few times. The chain combines TRBV7-9 with TRBJ2-1; 9 bases line up with TRBD1. The V segment lost 11 bases and the J segment 7 bases; nucleotides outside the gene matches: 9. Germline CDR1 is SEHNR and CDR2 is FQNEAQ (reference sequence). The CDR3 is made up of 13 amino acids. The CDR3 loop is CALEGTGRNEQFF. For the CDR3, the DNA is TGTGCCTTGGAGGGGACAGGGAGGAATGAGCAGTTCTTC.

The chain couples TRBV9 to TRBJ2-5; D perhaps matches TRBD1 (6 bases). The CDR3 is 18 residues long. The V and J ends lost 4 bases and 4 bases respectively, with 26 bases between them. Germline CDR1 and CDR2: SGDLS and YYNGEE. The CDR3 loop reads CASSTQPGRGGVRETQYF. The DNA of the CDR3 is TGTGCCAGCAGCACCCAGCCGGGAAGAGGGGGTGTTAGAGAGACCCAGTACTTC.

This clonotype was detected only a few times. The chain joins TRBV5-1 to TRBJ2-7; 10 bases line up with TRBD2. Germline CDR1 and CDR2: SGHRS and YFSETQ. The CDR3 totals 14 residues. V was pared by 3 bases and J by 6 bases, with 6 bases of the junction left unmatched. CDR3 DNA: TGCGCCAGCAGCTCGCAAGCGGGAGGGGGCGAGCAGTACTTC. Its protein is CASSSQAGGGEQYF.

This clonotype has a handful of counts. V gene TRBV7-4 combines with J gene TRBJ2-7; maybe TRBD1 (6 bases). Germline CDR1 SGHVT, CDR2 SQSDAQ. The V end was cut by 3 bases, the J end by 0 bases, with 12 bases between. CDR3 size: 15 residues. This CDR3 is CASSFGTTSSYEQYF. For the CDR3, the DNA is TGTGCCAGCAGCTTTGGGACAACTAGCTCCTACGAGCAGTACTTC.

In regard to this clonotype: The junction differs from germline at one of its ends, possibly a read error. This chain joins TRBV7-2 and TRBJ2-3, with D uncertain. Germline V gene data show CDR1 as SGHTA and CDR2 as FQGNSA. This CDR3 has 13 amino acids. The chain's CDR3 is CAGSPPSTDTQYF. Written as DNA, the CDR3 is TGTGCCGGCAGCCCCCCGAGCACAGATACGCAGTATTTT.

The chain links TRBV15 to TRBJ2-1; the D gene is possibly TRBD1 (6 bases). Germline V gene lookup returns CDR1 LNHNV and CDR2 YYDKDF (reference sequence). V was pared by 4 bases and J by 13 bases, with 26 bases between. The length of the CDR3 is 16 residues. CDR3 sequence reads: CATSNRDNPLGETQFF. The CDR3 DNA reads as TGTGCCACCAGCAACCGGGACAACCCCCTGGGAGAGACCCAGTTCTTC.

This clonotype was counted many times. V is TRBV5-5 and J is TRBJ2-5, with D possibly TRBD1 on 5 matching bases. From germline, CDR1 is SGHKS and CDR2 YYEKEE (reference sequence). With 2 bases removed from V and 1 base from J, the gap between germline ends came to 12 bases. The CDR3 runs 15 residues. The CDR3 DNA sequence: TGTGCCAGCAGCTTATCAGGGTTTTCCCAAGAGACCCAGTACTTC. Its protein product is CASSLSGFSQETQYF.